Listed below are T cell receptor beta chains from one sample, sequenced in a study of blood T cell repertoires in COVID-19. Measured with immunoSEQ multiplex PCR; TCRdb has only the in-frame clones, and not every one. The profile covers fewer than 350,000 clones, with roughly 87% appearing a single time and around 0.9% taken by the ten largest. Source material: PBMCs or T cells enriched from blood (not recorded which). The receptors here all came from a woman aged 25 to 39 who had recovered from COVID-19. The conserved cysteine and the conserved F or W are not part of the CDR3 here.

v_call	j_call	cdr3_aa
TRBV29-1	TRBJ2-7	SVEGQGRASYEQY
TRBV28	TRBJ2-2	ASSFFAGGTGELF
TRBV4-3	TRBJ2-1	ASSQEGGGAHNEQF
TRBV9	TRBJ1-1	ASSVGGMNTEAF
TRBV7-3	TRBJ2-7	ASSLGVSYEQY
TRBV30	TRBJ1-1	AWQGGATEAF
TRBV7-9	TRBJ1-2	ASIILAGTGGGGYT
TRBV28	TRBJ1-2	ASSSGPQGNYGYT
TRBV28	TRBJ2-5	ASSLLAGTETQY
TRBV10-3	TRBJ2-5	AISDTGTSGGTQY
TRBV6-4	TRBJ1-2	ASSDSDFWGTLLWDYGYT
TRBV27	TRBJ1-1	ASSLQSGNTEAF
TRBV7-9	TRBJ1-5	ASSSTRGDQPQH
TRBV28	TRBJ1-1	ASSLGPGGTEAF
TRBV19	TRBJ2-7	ASSIKAGGPNEQY
TRBV28	TRBJ1-2	ASSLTSTGRGPV
TRBV27	TRBJ1-4	ASSLIRQGAEKLF
TRBV19	TRBJ1-2	ASSIDRGVGT
TRBV7-9	TRBJ1-2	ASSHIRTASYGYT
TRBV11-3	TRBJ2-5	ASSSGVAGDQETQY
TRBV7-2	TRBJ2-7	ASSLGSGVPYEQY
TRBV4-1	TRBJ1-1	ASSQVDKDTEAF
TRBV4-2	TRBJ1-2	ASSQGGQGNGYT
TRBV10-1	TRBJ2-3	ASSESTSGGIGTDTQY
TRBV6-1	TRBJ1-2	ASSERQLNYGYT
TRBV3-1/TRBV3-2	TRBJ1-6	ASRPEDTYNSPLH
TRBV28	TRBJ2-5	ASSLSGSETQY
TRBV2	TRBJ1-5	ASSYSNQPQH
TRBV27	TRBJ1-4	ASRWTGTNEKLF
TRBV6-5	TRBJ1-2	ASSYPDGNYRGGYT
TRBV28	TRBJ1-5	ASSWQGFYQPQH
TRBV10-1	TRBJ1-5	ASSPGVDQPQH
TRBV7-2	TRBJ1-5	ASSLFLGRNNQPQH
TRBV12-3/TRBV12-4	TRBJ2-7	ASSYRGSREQY
TRBV19	TRBJ1-2	AIRPSGVDGYT
TRBV11-2	TRBJ2-3	ASSWIGTSGGPDTQY
TRBV7-7	TRBJ1-3	ASSLGPGAGNTIY
TRBV4-1	TRBJ1-2	ASSPSQGLYYGYT
TRBV13	TRBJ1-2	ASSLGPGTGAYGYT
TRBV7-3	TRBJ2-4	ASSPGQGNIQY
TRBV21-1	TRBJ2-3	ASSYNKTTETSWRDTQY
TRBV12-3/TRBV12-4	TRBJ2-7	ASSFPGREQY
TRBV2	TRBJ2-6	ASSGSSGANVLT
TRBV6-5	TRBJ1-5	ASSYGPDQPQH
TRBV5-5	TRBJ1-3	ASSLFNRQATIY